This T cell receptor (beta chain) was identified during a study of T cells in Graves' hyperthyroidism and ophthalmopathy. There are a few counts of this clonotype. There were TCR beta CDR3 regions amplified from RNA transcripts. TCR CDR3 underwent first-round RT-PCR with the HTBI primer set. TCRdb itself ran the multiplex PCR reads through MiXCR, one entry per CDR3 protein. The repertoire has roughly 510,000 distinct CDR3 sequences, about 45% of them found once; the top ten carry about 45%. V dropped 8 bases and J dropped 5 bases, with 13 bases sitting between them. CDR1 is SQVTM, CDR2 ANQGSEA, per germline. The CDR3 totals 11 residues.

This TCR was recovered from an adult woman with Graves' disease, either hyperthyroidism or ophthalmopathy (not recorded which). The genes are TRBV29-1 and TRBJ2-7, with a possible D match to TRBD1 (7 bases). The source material was peripheral blood or thyroid tissue (not recorded which). The CDR3 nucleotides are TGCAGCCAAGGGGGGACAGACGAGCAGTACTTC. Protein: CSQGGTDEQYF.